This TCR beta chain appears in the sequencing data of a study of human T cells and chemical hapten exposure. Study overall: Diphenylcyclopropenone was administered weekly to the scalp of patients throughout the roughly 22-week study.

This clonotype was detected ten times or more. Its antigen is undetermined. Study-level findings and limits: Sensitizing with DPC caused no change in TCRs above 1 in 1000 frequency.

CDR1 and CDR2 from the germline V gene are LNHDA and SQIVND (reference sequence). The CDR3 covers 12 residues. Trimming shortened V by 1 base and J by 7 bases, and 5 bases separated the two germline ends. Time point: patch test 1, 2 weeks after DPC sensitization. Treatment here: therapeutic diphenylcyclopropenone sensitization with weekly scalp DPC. TCRdb analysed the RACE reads with MiXCR anew, one entry per CDR3 protein. The data hold 300,000 to 350,000 distinct CDR3 sequences, with under 8% observed a single time. The chain has TRBV19 and TRBJ1-5; no clear D gene. Sequenced material: whole blood, taken in connection with sensitization to the hapten diphenylcyclopropenone (DPC). The origin of this receptor is a woman younger than 30 with alopecia areata. Some clones in this sample may be carry-over from other donors' samples. The DNA for the CDR3 is TGTGCCAGTAGTATAGCGTACCAGCCCCAGCATTTT. It translates to CASSIAYQPQHF.